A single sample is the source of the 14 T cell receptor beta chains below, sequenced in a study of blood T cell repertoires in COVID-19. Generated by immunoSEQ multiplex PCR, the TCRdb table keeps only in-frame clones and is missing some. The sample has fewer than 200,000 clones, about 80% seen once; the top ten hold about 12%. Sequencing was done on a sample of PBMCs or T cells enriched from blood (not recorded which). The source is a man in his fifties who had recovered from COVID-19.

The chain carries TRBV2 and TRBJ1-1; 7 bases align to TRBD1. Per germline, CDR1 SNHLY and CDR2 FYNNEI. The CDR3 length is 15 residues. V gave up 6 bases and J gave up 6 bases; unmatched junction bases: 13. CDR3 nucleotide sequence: TGTGCCAGCAGCGCAAGGCGACAGGGTCTGTCTGAAGCTTTCTTT. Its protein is CASSARRQGLSEAFF.

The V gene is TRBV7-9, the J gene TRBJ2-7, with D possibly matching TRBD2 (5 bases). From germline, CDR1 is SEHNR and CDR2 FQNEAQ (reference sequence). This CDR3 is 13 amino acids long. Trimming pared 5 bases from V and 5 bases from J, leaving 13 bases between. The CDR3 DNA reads TGTGCCAGCAGCCCGTCGGGGAGTGACGAGCAGTACTTC. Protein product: CASSPSGSDEQYF.

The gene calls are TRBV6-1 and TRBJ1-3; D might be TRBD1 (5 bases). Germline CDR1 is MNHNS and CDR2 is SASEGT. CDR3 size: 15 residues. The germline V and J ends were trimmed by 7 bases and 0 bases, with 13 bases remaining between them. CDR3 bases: TGTGCCAGCATCTTGGGGCGGCTCTCTGGAAACACCATATATTTT. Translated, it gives CASILGRLSGNTIYF.

Here the CDR3 reads CASSQSNSPSGNTIYF. The CDR3 nucleotides are TGCGCCAGCAGTCAATCAAACAGCCCCTCTGGAAACACCATATATTTT. The rearrangement uses TRBV23-1 and TRBJ1-3; unclear D gene. TRBV23-1 is identified as an open reading frame with a role that is uncertain. CDR3 length: 16 residues. Trimming pared 0 bases from V and 0 bases from J, leaving 9 bases between.

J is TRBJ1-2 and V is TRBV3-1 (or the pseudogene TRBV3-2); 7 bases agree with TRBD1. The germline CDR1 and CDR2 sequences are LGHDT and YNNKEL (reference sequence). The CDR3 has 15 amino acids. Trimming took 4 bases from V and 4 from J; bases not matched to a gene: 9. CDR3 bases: TGTGCCAGCAGCCCCAGGGGGAATCCCCGCTATGGCTACACCTTC. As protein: CASSPRGNPRYGYTF.

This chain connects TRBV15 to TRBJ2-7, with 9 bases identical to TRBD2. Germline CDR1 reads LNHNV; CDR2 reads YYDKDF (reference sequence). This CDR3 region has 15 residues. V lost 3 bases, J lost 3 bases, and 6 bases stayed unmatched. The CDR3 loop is CATSRSGTSLYEQYF. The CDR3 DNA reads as TGTGCCACCAGCAGGTCCGGGACTAGCCTCTACGAGCAGTACTTC.

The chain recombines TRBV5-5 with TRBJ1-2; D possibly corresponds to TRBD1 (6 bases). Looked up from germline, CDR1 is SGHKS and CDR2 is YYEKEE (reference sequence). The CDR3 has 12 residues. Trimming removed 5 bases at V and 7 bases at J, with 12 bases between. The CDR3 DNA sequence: TGTGCCAGCAGGCTTGGACAGCGTGGCTACACCTTC. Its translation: CASRLGQRGYTF.

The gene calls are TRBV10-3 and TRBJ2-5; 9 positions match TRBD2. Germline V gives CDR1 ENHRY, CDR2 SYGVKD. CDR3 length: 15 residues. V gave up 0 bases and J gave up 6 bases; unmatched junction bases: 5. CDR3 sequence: CAISESGTSPQTQYF. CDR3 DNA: TGTGCCATCAGTGAGTCCGGGACTAGCCCACAGACCCAGTACTTC.

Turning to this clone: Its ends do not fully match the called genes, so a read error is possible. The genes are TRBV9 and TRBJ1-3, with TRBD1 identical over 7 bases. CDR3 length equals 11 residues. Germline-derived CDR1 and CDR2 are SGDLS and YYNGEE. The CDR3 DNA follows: TGTGCCAGCATGGGTTTGGGACAGTTGCATTTT. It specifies CASMGLGQLHF.

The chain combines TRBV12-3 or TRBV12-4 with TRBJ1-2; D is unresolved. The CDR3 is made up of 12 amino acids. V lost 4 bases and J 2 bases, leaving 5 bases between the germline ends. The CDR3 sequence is CASSSLNYGYTF. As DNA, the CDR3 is TGTGCCAGCAGTTCCCTCAACTATGGCTACACCTTC.

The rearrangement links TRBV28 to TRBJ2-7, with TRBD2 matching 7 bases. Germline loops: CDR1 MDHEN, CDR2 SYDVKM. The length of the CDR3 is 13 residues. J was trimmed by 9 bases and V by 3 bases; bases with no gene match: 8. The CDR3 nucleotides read TGTGCCAGCAGTTTGGGGCTCAGGGAGGGGCAGTACTTC. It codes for CASSLGLREGQYF.

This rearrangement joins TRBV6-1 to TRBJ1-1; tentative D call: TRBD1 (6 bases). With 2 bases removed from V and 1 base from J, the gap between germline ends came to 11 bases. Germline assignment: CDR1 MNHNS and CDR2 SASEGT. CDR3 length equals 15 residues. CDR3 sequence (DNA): TGTGCCAGCAGTGAAACACAGGGTCGGAACACTGAAGCTTTCTTT. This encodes CASSETQGRNTEAFF.

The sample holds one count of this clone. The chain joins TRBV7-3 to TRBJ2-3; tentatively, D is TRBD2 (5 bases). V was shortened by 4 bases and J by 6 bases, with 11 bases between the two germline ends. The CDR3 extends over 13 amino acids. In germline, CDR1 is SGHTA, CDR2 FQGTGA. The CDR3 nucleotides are TGTGCCAGCAGCTCGGAGGTGGGGGATACGCAGTATTTT. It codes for CASSSEVGDTQYF.

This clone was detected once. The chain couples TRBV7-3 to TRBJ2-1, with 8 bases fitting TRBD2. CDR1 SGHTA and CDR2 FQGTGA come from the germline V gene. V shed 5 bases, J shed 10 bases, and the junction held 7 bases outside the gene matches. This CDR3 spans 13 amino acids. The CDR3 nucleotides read TGTGCCAGCAGCCCTGGGACTAGTGTCGAGCAGTTCTTC. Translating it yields CASSPGTSVEQFF. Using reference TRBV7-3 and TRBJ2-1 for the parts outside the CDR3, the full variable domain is GAGVSQTPSNKVTEKGKYVELRCDPISGHTALYWYRQSLGQGPEFLIYFQGTGAADDSGLPNDRFFAVRPEGSVSTLKIQRTERGDSAVYLCASSPGTSVEQFFGPGTRLTVL.